This passage covers 12 T cell receptor beta chains from one sample sequenced in a study of identical twins. TCRdb used MiXCR to reprocess the 5' RACE reads, holding one entry per CDR3 protein. The table includes 350,000 to 450,000 distinct CDR3 sequences, around 20% detected once. Input material: naive T cells sorted from blood. These receptors all stem from a man aged 45 to 65 in good health.

This clonotype showed up just a few times. The chain links TRBV29-1 to TRBJ1-2; a possible D gene is TRBD1 (5 bases). The CDR3 is 15 amino acids. Germline values: CDR1 SQVTM, CDR2 ANQGSEA. The V gene lost 0 bases and the J gene lost 4 bases, with 15 bases spanning the gap. DNA for the CDR3: TGCAGCGTTGAAGATTTGGGCAGGGACCGCTATGGCTACACCTTC. Translated: CSVEDLGRDRYGYTF.

About this clonotype itself: This may be a read error: a much more frequent sequence differs by one nucleotide. This chain uses TRBV27 with TRBJ2-1; TRBD2 matches 14 bases. Germline CDR1 and CDR2: MNHEY and SMNVEV (reference sequence). There are 17 residues in the CDR3. The CDR3 DNA follows: TGTGCCAGCCTTAGTTTTGGGACTAGCGGGAGAGGCAATGAGCATTTCTTC. Its translation: CASLSFGTSGRGNEHFF.

The chain couples TRBV20-1 to TRBJ1-5; 9 bases fit TRBD1. Looked up from germline, CDR1 is DFQATT and CDR2 is SNEGSKA (reference sequence). The CDR3 consists of 15 residues. The V gene end was trimmed by 3 bases and the J gene end by 0 bases; junction bases not matched to a gene: 3. The CDR3 DNA reads as TGCAGTGCTAGGGGGACAGGGAATAGCAATCAGCCCCAGCATTTT. Encoded protein: CSARGTGNSNQPQHF.

The CDR3 nucleotides are TGTGCCATTAATGCGGGAGGGCCGGATACGCAGTATTTT. This codes for CAINAGGPDTQYF. The V call is TRBV10-3, the J call TRBJ2-3, with 9 bases lining up with TRBD2. The CDR3 length is 13 residues. V was pared by 9 bases and J by 6 bases, with 7 bases of the junction left unmatched. Germline V gene sequence: CDR1 ENHRY, CDR2 SYGVKD.

This clonotype appeared once. The rearrangement joins TRBV2 to TRBJ2-3, with a possible D match to TRBD1 (6 bases). Trimming removed 9 bases from V and 0 bases from J, with 16 bases in between. Germline V lookup: CDR1 SNHLY, CDR2 FYNNEI. The CDR3 runs 15 residues. The CDR3 coding sequence is TGTGCCAGGACCGAGGGGGACGCTAGCACAGATACGCAGTATTTT. Its protein product is CARTEGDASTDTQYF.

This clonotype was seen at least ten times. The V call is TRBV4-1, the J call TRBJ2-7; the D gene is possibly TRBD1 (5 bases). This CDR3 has 17 residues. The ends were cut back, 4 bases at V and 0 bases at J, with 19 bases in the middle. In germline, CDR1 is MGHRA, CDR2 YSYEKL. The CDR3 is CASSPYPNQGTSYEQYF. CDR3 sequence (DNA): TGCGCCAGCAGCCCCTACCCAAACCAGGGCACCTCCTACGAGCAGTACTTC.

The V gene is TRBV7-2, the J gene TRBJ2-1; tentative D call: TRBD1 (5 bases). V lost 1 base, J lost 8 bases, and 12 bases lay in between. CDR3 size: 14 residues. Germline values: CDR1 SGHTA, CDR2 FQGNSA. In nucleotides, the CDR3 is TGTGCCAGCAGCTTAGTTCGCAGGGTCCATGAGCAGTTCTTC. Its protein product is CASSLVRRVHEQFF.

This clonotype occurred a few times. This chain links TRBV5-5 with TRBJ2-3; 9 nucleotides align to TRBD2. Per germline, CDR1 SGHKS and CDR2 YYEKEE (reference sequence). V shed 0 bases, J shed 2 bases, and the junction held 10 bases outside the gene matches. The CDR3 runs to 18 residues. CDR3 DNA sequence: TGTGCCAGCAGCTTGGGAAGGCCTAGCGGGACTTACACAGATACGCAGTATTTT. It is translated as CASSLGRPSGTYTDTQYF.

This clonotype occurred many times. The chain recombines TRBV5-1 with TRBJ2-3; 15 bases match TRBD2. This CDR3 spans 19 amino acids. CDR1 is SGHRS, CDR2 YFSETQ, per germline. Losses at the gene ends were 3 bases for V and 2 bases for J; bases not matched to a gene: 10. The chain's CDR3 is CASSSPPGLAGGFTDTQYF. The DNA of the CDR3 is TGCGCCAGCAGCTCACCCCCGGGACTAGCGGGGGGCTTCACAGATACGCAGTATTTT.

This clonotype was picked up a small number of times. V is TRBV3-1 and J is TRBJ2-7, with 8 bases lining up with TRBD2. The CDR3 runs to 13 residues. In germline, CDR1 is LGHDT, CDR2 YNNKEL (reference sequence). J lost 12 bases, V lost 1 base, and 8 bases had no gene match. The CDR3 bases are TGTGCCAGCAGCCAAGCTGGCGGGACTAGGGCGTACTTC. Amino acid sequence: CASSQAGGTRAYF.

This clonotype occurred once. V and J are TRBV20-1 and TRBJ1-2, with D perhaps matching TRBD1 (6 bases). The V and J ends lost 6 bases and 7 bases respectively, with 12 bases between them. This CDR3 comprises 11 residues. The germline gives CDR1 DFQATT, CDR2 SNEGSKA (reference sequence). CDR3 protein: CSALDSSGYTF. DNA for the CDR3: TGCAGTGCCTTGGACAGTAGTGGCTACACCTTC.

This clonotype appeared a few times. The chain has TRBV20-1 and TRBJ1-4; 7 nucleotides match TRBD1. The CDR3 has 14 residues. V lost 8 bases to trimming and J lost 0 bases; unmatched junction nucleotides: 6. CDR1 is DFQATT and CDR2 is SNEGSKA in the germline V gene (reference sequence). The CDR3 DNA is TGCAGTTTAGGGGGCCCGCCAACTAATGAAAAACTGTTTTTT. As protein: CSLGGPPTNEKLFF.